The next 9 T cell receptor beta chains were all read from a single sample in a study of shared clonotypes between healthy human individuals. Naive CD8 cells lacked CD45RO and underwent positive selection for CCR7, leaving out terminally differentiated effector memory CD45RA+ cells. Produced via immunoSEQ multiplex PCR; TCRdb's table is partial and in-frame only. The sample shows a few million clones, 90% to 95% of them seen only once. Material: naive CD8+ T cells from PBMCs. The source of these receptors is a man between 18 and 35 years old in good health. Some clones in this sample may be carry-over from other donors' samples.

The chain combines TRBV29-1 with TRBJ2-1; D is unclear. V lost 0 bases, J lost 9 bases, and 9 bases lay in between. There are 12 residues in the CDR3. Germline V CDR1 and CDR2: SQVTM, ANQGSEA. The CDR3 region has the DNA TGCAGCGTTGAAGATTGGGCAGGTGAGCAGTTCTTC. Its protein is CSVEDWAGEQFF.

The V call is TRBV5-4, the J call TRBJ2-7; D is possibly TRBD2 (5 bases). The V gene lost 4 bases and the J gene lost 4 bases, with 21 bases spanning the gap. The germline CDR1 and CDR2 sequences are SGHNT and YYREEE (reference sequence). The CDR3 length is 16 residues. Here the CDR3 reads CASSPQGFSAEYEQYF. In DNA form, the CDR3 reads TGTGCCAGCAGCCCCCAAGGTTTCTCAGCGGAATACGAGCAGTACTTC. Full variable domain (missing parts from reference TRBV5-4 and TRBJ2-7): ETGVTQSPTHLIKTRGQQVTLRCSSQSGHNTVSWYQQALGQGPQFIFQYYREEENGRGNFPPRFSGLQFPNYSSELNVNALELDDSALYLCASSPQGFSAEYEQYFGPGTRLTVT.

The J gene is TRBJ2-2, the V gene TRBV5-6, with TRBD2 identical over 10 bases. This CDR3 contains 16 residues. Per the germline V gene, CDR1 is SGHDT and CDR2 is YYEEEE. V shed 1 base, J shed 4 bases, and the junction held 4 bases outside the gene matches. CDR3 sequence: CASSLWASGGTGELFF. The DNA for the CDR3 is TGTGCCAGCAGCTTGTGGGCTAGCGGGGGCACCGGGGAGCTGTTTTTT. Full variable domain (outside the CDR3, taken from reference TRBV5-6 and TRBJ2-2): DAGVTQSPTHLIKTRGQQVTLRCSPKSGHDTVSWYQQALGQGPQFIFQYYEEEERQRGNFPDRFSGHQFPNYSSELNVNALLLGDSALYLCASSLWASGGTGELFFGEGSRLTVL.

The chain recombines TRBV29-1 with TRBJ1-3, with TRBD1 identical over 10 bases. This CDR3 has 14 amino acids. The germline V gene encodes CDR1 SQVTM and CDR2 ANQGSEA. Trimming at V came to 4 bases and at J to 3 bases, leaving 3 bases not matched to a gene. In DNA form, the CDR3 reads TGCAGCGTTGGGGGGACAGGGGTTGGAAACACCATATATTTT. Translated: CSVGGTGVGNTIYF.

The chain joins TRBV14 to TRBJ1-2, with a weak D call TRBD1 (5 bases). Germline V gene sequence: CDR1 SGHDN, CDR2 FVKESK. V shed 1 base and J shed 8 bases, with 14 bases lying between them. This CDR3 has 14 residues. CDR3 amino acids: CASSQARSGYGYTF. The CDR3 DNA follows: TGTGCCAGCAGCCAAGCCCGATCAGGGTACGGCTACACCTTC.

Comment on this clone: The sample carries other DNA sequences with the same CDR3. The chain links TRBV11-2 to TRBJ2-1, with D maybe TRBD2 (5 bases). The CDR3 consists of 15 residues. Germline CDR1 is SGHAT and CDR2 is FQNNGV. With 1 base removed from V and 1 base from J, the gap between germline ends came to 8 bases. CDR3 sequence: CASSLGGSSYNEQFF. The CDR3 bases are TGTGCCAGCAGCTTAGGTGGGAGTTCCTACAATGAGCAGTTCTTC.

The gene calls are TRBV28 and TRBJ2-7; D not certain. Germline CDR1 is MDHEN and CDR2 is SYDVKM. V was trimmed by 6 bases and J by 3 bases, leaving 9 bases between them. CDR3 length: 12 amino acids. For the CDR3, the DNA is TGTGCCAGCAGCCCCCGGAACTACGAGCAGTACTTC. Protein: CASSPRNYEQYF.

In nucleotides, the CDR3 is TGTGCCAGCAGTTTAGTACCTACAGATACGCAGTATTTT. Its protein is CASSLVPTDTQYF. J is TRBJ2-3 and V is TRBV27; no firm D call. Trimming pared 2 bases from V and 3 bases from J, leaving 6 bases between. The germline gives CDR1 MNHEY, CDR2 SMNVEV (reference sequence). The CDR3 is made up of 13 amino acids.

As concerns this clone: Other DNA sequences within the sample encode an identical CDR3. CDR3 protein: CASSQDPAGYEQYF. Written as DNA, the CDR3 is TGCGCCAGCAGCCAAGATCCGGCAGGGTACGAGCAGTACTTC. This rearrangement joins TRBV4-1 to TRBJ2-7, with a weak D call TRBD1 (5 bases). Germline V gene lookup returns CDR1 MGHRA and CDR2 YSYEKL. The CDR3 runs to 14 residues. Trimming removed 0 bases from V and 4 bases from J, with 10 bases in between.